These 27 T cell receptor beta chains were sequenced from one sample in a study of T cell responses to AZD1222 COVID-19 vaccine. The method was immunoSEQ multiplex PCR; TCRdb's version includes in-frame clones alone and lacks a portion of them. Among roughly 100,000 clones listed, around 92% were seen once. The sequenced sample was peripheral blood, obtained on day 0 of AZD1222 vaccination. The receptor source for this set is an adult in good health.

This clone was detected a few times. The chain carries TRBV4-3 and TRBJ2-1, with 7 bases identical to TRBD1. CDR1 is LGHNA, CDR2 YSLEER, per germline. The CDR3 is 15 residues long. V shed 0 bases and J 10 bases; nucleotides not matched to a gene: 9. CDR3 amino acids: CASSQDPTGAGEQFF. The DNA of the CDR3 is TGCGCCAGCAGCCAAGACCCCACAGGGGCAGGCGAGCAGTTCTTC.

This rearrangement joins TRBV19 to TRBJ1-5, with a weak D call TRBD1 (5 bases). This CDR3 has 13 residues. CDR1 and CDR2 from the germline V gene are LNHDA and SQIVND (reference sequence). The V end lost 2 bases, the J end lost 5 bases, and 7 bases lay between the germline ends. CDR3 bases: TGTGCCAGTAGTATAAGGGGATATCAGCCCCAGCATTTT. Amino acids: CASSIRGYQPQHF.

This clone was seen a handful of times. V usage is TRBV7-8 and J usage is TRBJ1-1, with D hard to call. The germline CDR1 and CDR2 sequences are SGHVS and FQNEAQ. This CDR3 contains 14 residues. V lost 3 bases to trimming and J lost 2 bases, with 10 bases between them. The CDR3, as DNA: TGTGCCAGCAGCTTTGGGCAGCGCAACACTGAAGCTTTCTTT. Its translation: CASSFGQRNTEAFF.

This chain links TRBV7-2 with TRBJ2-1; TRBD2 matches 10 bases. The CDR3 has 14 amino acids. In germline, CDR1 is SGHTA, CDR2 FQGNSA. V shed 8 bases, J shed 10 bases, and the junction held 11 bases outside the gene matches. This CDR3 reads CASRSGDSGREQFF. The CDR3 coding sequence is TGTGCCAGCCGGTCGGGGGATAGCGGGAGGGAGCAGTTCTTC.

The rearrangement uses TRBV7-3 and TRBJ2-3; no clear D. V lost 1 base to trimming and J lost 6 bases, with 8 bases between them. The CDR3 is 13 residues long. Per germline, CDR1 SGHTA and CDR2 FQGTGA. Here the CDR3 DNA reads TGTGCCAGCAGCTTAATAGCCGGGGATACGCAGTATTTT. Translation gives CASSLIAGDTQYF.

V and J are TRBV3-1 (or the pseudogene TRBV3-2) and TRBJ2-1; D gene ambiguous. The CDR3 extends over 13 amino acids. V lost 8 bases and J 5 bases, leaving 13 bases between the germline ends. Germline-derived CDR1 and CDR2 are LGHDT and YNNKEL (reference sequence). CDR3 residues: CASSLRAHNEQFF. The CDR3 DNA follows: TGTGCCAGCTCCCTCCGGGCCCACAATGAGCAGTTCTTC.

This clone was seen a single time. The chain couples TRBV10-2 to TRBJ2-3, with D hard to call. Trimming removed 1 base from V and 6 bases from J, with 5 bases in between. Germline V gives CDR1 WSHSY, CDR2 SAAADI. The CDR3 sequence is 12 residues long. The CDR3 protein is CASSELGDTQYF. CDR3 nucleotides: TGCGCCAGCAGTGAGTTGGGGGATACGCAGTATTTT.

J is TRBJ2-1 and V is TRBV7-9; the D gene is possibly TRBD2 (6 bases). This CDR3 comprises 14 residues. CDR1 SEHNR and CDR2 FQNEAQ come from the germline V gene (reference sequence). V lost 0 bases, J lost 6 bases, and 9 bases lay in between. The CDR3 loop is CASSLAMTSNEQFF. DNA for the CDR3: TGTGCCAGCAGCTTAGCAATGACTAGCAATGAGCAGTTCTTC.

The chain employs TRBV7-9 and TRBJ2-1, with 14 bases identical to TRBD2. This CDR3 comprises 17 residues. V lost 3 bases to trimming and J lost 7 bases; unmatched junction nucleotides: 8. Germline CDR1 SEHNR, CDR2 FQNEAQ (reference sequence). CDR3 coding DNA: TGTGCCAGCAGCTTCCCCGGAGGGACTAGCGGGAGTAATGAGCAGTTCTTC. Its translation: CASSFPGGTSGSNEQFF. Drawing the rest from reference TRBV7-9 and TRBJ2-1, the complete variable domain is DTGVSQNPRHKITKRGQNVTFRCDPISEHNRLYWYRQTLGQGPEFLTYFQNEAQLEKSRLLSDRFSAERPKGSFSTLEIQRTEQGDSAMYLCASSFPGGTSGSNEQFFGPGTRLTVL.

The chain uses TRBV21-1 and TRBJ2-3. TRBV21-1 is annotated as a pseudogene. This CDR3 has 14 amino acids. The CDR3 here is CASSKAASTDTQYF. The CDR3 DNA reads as TGTGCCAGCAGCAAGGCAGCTAGCACAGATACGCAGTATTTT.

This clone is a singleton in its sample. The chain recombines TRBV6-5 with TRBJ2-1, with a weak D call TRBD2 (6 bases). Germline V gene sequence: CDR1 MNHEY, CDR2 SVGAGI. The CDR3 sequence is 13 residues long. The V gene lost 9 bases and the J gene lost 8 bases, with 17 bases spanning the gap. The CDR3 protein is CARSPTSGDEQFF. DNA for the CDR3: TGTGCCAGGAGTCCTACCTCGGGGGATGAGCAGTTCTTC.

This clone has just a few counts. The CDR3 DNA follows: TGTGCCAGCAGCTTAGAGCCTGACAGCTCCTACGAGCAGTACTTC. Amino acid sequence: CASSLEPDSSYEQYF. The rearrangement uses TRBV11-2 and TRBJ2-7; tentatively, D is TRBD1 (5 bases). The V gene's germline CDR1 is SGHAT and CDR2 FQNNGV. The ends were cut back, 0 bases at V and 0 bases at J, with 9 bases in the middle. The CDR3 sequence is 15 residues long.

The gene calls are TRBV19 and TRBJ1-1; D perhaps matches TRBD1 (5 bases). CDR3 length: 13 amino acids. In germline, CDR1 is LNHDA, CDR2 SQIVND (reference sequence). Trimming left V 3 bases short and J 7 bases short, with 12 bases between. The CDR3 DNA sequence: TGTGCCAGTAGTATTTCAGGGAGGAGTGAAGCTTTCTTT. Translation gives CASSISGRSEAFF.

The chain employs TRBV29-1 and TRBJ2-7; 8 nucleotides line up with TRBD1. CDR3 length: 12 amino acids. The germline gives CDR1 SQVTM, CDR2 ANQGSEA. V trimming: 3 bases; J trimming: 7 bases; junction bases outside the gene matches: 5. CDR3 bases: TGCAGCGTTGACGGGACAGGTCGAGAGCAGTACTTC. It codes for CSVDGTGREQYF.

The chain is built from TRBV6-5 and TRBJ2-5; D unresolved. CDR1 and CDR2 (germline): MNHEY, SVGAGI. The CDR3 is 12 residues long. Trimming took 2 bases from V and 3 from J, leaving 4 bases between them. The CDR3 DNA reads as TGTGCCAGCAGTTACACTAAAGAGACCCAGTACTTC. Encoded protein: CASSYTKETQYF.

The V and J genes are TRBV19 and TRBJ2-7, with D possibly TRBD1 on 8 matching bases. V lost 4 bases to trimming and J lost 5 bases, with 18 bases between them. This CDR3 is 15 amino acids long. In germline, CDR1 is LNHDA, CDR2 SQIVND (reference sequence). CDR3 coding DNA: TGTGCCAGTAGTACCACCTCTACAGGGGGGGACGAGCAGTACTTC. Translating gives CASSTTSTGGDEQYF.

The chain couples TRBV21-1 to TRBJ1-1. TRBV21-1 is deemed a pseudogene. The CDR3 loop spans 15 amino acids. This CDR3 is CASSKGETANTEAFF. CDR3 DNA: TGTGCCAGCAGCAAAGGGGAGACAGCGAACACTGAAGCTTTCTTT.

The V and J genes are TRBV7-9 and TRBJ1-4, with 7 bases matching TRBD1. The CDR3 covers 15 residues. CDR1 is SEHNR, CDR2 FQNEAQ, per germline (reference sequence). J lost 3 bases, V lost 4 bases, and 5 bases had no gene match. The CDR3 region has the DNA TGTGCCAGCAGCTCATGGGACAGACCTAATGAAAAACTGTTTTTT. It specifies CASSSWDRPNEKLFF.

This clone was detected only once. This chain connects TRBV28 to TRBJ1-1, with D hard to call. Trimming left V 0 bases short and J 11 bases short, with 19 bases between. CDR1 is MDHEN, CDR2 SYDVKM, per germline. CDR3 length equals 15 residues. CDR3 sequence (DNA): TGTGCCAGCAGTTTATGGTCAATTCAAGAGGACGGGGCTTTCTTT. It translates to CASSLWSIQEDGAFF.

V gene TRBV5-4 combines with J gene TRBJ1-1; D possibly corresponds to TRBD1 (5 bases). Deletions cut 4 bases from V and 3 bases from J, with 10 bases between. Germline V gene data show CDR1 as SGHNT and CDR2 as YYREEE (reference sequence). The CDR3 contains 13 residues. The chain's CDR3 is CASSRDGYTEAFF. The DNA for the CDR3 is TGTGCCAGCAGCCGGGACGGCTACACTGAAGCTTTCTTT.

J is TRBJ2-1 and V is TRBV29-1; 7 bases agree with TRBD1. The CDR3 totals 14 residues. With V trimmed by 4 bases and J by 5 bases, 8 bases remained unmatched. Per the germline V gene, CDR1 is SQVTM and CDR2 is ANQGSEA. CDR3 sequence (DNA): TGCAGCGTTGGGGACAGAGGGGTAAACAATGAGCAGTTCTTC. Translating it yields CSVGDRGVNNEQFF.

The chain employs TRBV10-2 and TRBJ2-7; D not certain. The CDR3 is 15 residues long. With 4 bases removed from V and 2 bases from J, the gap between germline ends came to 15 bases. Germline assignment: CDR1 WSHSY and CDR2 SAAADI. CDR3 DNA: TGCGCCAGCAGTGTCTATCGGGCAGGAGCCTACGAGCAGTACTTC. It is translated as CASSVYRAGAYEQYF.

In nucleotides, the CDR3 is TGTGCCAGCACGTCTCTTGGGACAGGGGTGGAGCAGTACTTC. Amino acid sequence: CASTSLGTGVEQYF. The rearrangement links TRBV27 to TRBJ2-7, with TRBD1 matching over 10 bases. V shed 7 bases and J 7 bases; nucleotides not matched to a gene: 10. CDR1 MNHEY and CDR2 SMNVEV come from the germline V gene (reference sequence). The CDR3 is 14 amino acids.

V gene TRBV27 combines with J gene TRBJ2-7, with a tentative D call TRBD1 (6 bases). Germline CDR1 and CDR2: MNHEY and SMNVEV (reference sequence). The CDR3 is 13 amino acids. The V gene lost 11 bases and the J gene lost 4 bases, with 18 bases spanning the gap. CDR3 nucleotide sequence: TGTGCCTGCGCCGGGACAAACTCTTACGAGCAGTACTTC. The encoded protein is CACAGTNSYEQYF.

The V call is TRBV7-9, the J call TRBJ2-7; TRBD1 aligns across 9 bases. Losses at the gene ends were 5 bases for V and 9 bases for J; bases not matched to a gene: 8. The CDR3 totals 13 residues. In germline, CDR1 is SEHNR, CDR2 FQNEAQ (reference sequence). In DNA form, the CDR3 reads TGTGCCAGCAGCCTAGGGACAGGGTTGGTGCAGTACTTC. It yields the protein CASSLGTGLVQYF.

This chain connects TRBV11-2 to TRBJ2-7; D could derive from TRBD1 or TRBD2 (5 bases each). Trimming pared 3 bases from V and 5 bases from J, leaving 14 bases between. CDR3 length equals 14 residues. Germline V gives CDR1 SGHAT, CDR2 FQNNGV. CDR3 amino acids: CASSLGPTGDEQYF. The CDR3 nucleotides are TGTGCCAGCAGCTTGGGACCCACTGGGGACGAGCAGTACTTC.

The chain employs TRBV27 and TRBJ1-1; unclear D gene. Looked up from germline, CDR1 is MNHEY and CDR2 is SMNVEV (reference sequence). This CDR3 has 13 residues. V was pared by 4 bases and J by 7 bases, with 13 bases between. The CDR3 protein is CASSSQREFEAFF. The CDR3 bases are TGTGCCAGCAGTTCCCAGCGAGAGTTTGAAGCTTTCTTT.